The clone carrying this TCR beta chain was observed at least ten times. What it recognizes is unknown. Trimming removed 6 bases at V and 14 bases at J, with 19 bases between. The CDR3 extends over 12 amino acids. Reverse transcribing all isolated RNA meant expressed TCRB transcripts were sequenced. Using immunoSEQ multiplex PCR, the repertoire was profiled, and TCRdb retains in-frame clones only, with some absent. The data show a few hundred thousand clones, 8% to 10% seen once. This specimen belongs to a study of beta chain features in type 1 diabetes. The wider study: All samples yielded over 95,000,000 examined sorted cells. Broader study findings: A greater similarity of naive, central memory and Treg TCRB repertoires was seen among patients than among healthy donors. In all four CD4+ subsets, TCRB CDR3 length was significantly, moderately reduced in type 1 diabetes.

The TCR was taken from a man aged 30 to 45 with type 1 diabetes. The gene calls are TRBV23-1 and TRBJ1-2; D perhaps matches TRBD1 (5 bases). TRBV23-1 is annotated as an ORF whose role is uncertain. The sequencing sample was made of central memory CD4+ T cells from blood. Here the CDR3 DNA reads TGCGCCAGCAGCCAGAGAAGTGGGGGTCCTACCTTC. Its translation is CASSQRSGGPTF.